The subject of this entry is one TCR beta chain. Germline CDR1 reads SQVTM; CDR2 reads ANQGSEA. The CDR3 extends over 15 amino acids. With 1 base clipped from V and 4 bases from J, the junction kept 9 bases outside the gene matches. The sample comes from a study of cytomegalovirus exposure and HLA in healthy donors. The table came from immunoSEQ multiplex PCR; TCRdb's copy has only in-frame clones and leaves some out. The table shows approximately 120,000 clones, with roughly nine tenths occurring only once. The receptor's source is a woman younger than 30 in good health and CMV-seronegative. Sequencing was done on a sample of PBMCs. The gene calls are TRBV29-1 and TRBJ2-5; 7 bases match TRBD1. CDR3 nucleotides: TGCAGCGTTGAAGGGCGCAGGGGGATACTAGAGACCCAGTACTTC. Translated, it gives CSVEGRRGILETQYF.